Shown below are 11 T cell receptor beta chains from a single sample sequenced in a study of T cells in Graves' hyperthyroidism and ophthalmopathy (dated by TCRdb to the late 2010s). The library relied on multiplex PCR. Sequencing used an Illumina HiSeq 2000. The TCR beta CDR3 regions were amplified from RNA transcripts. The first round of RT-PCR for the TCR CDR3 was performed with the HTBI primer set and the Qiagen OneStep RT-PCR kit. The public sequencing data were trimmed at Q25 with fastp and processed into clonotypes with MiXCR by TCRdb, which kept only in-frame beta chains. A single entry per CDR3 protein holds the most common genes and DNA from its merged rows. Present in this sample are 600,000 to 800,000 distinct CDR3 sequences, 35% of which were seen just once. The ten largest clones capture approximately 31% of the sample. Sequenced sample: blood. The receptors were sampled from a woman between 35 and 50 years old with Graves' hyperthyroidism.

This chain connects TRBV7-2 to TRBJ2-2, with D uncertain. The CDR3 length is 16 residues. CDR1 SGHTA and CDR2 FQGNSA come from the germline V gene. Trimming cost V 5 bases and J 2 bases, with 15 bases left between them. The CDR3 nucleotides are TGTGCCAGCAGCCCACTCCGACATCTTAACACCGGGGAGCTGTTTTTT. This sequence encodes CASSPLRHLNTGELFF.

The chain uses TRBV11-3 and TRBJ2-5; 8 nucleotides agree with TRBD2. V dropped 4 bases and J dropped 5; count of bases not matched to a gene: 24. Looked up from germline, CDR1 is SGHNT and CDR2 is YENEEA. The CDR3 has 20 amino acids. DNA for the CDR3: TGTGCCAGCAGCTGGACGCCCACCCCTTCCGTCCCGGGAGGGTCCGAGACCCAGTACTTC. It codes for CASSWTPTPSVPGGSETQYF.

This clonotype was seen repeatedly, ten times or more. The V gene is TRBV10-3, the J gene TRBJ2-7; 7 bases align to TRBD1. V was pared by 3 bases and J by 6 bases, with 11 bases of the junction left unmatched. Looked up from germline, CDR1 is ENHRY and CDR2 is SYGVKD. The CDR3 covers 15 residues. CDR3 sequence reads: CAISDPLKTGPEQYF. CDR3 DNA: TGTGCCATCAGTGACCCCTTAAAGACAGGGCCCGAGCAGTACTTC.

This clonotype was observed many times. The V call is TRBV5-1, the J call TRBJ1-5; no clear D. V was cut by 3 bases and J by 0 bases, with 4 bases left in between. Germline V gene data show CDR1 as SGHRS and CDR2 as YFSETQ. This CDR3 is built from 13 residues. The CDR3 nucleotides read TGCGCCAGCAGCTCCGGTAGCAATCAGCCCCAGCATTTT. As protein: CASSSGSNQPQHF.

The chain employs TRBV6-6 and TRBJ1-2, with D perhaps TRBD1 (5 bases). Trimming removed 0 bases from V and 8 bases from J, with 13 bases in between. Germline V CDR1 and CDR2: MNHNY, SVGAGI (reference sequence). The CDR3 spans 14 residues. This CDR3 is CASSYSSQAQGYTF. CDR3 DNA sequence: TGTGCCAGCAGTTACTCGTCACAGGCTCAGGGCTACACCTTC.

As for this clonotype: The junction and the germline gene differ at one end; a read error may be behind it. The chain joins TRBV7-7 to TRBJ2-3, with D possibly matching TRBD2 (6 bases). Germline loops: CDR1 SSHAT, CDR2 FNYEAQ (reference sequence). The CDR3 is made up of 16 amino acids. DNA for the CDR3: TGTGCTAGCAGCTTGTCTGGTAGCGGTCGCACAGATACGCAGTATTTT. Encoded protein: CASSLSGSGRTDTQYF. The complete variable domain, with remaining parts taken from reference TRBV7-7 and TRBJ2-3, reads GAGVSQSPRYKVTKRGQDVTLRCDPISSHATLYWYQQALGQGPEFLTYFNYEAQPDKSGLPSDRFSAERPEGSISTLTIQRTEQRDSAMYRCASSLSGSGRTDTQYFGPGTRLTVL.

This clonotype has a count of ten or more. The chain employs TRBV29-1 and TRBJ1-1, with D unresolved. Trimming removed 6 bases from V and 0 bases from J, with 8 bases in between. The CDR3 loop spans 12 amino acids. Germline V lookup: CDR1 SQVTM, CDR2 ANQGSEA. CDR3 DNA: TGCAGCGTCGGATCTATGAACACTGAAGCTTTCTTT. Translating gives CSVGSMNTEAFF.

The rearrangement uses TRBV15 and TRBJ1-2, with a possible D match to TRBD1 (5 bases). V was pared by 3 bases and J by 3 bases, with 14 bases between. The CDR3 spans 15 residues. Germline V gene sequence: CDR1 LNHNV, CDR2 YYDKDF (reference sequence). The CDR3 sequence: CATSSPGLIDYGYTF. CDR3 coding DNA: TGTGCCACCAGCAGTCCAGGGTTGATAGACTATGGCTACACCTTC.

A few counts support this clonotype. The chain is built from TRBV6-5 and TRBJ2-5; D uncertain. The germline V gene has CDR1 MNHEY and CDR2 SVGAGI. There are 12 residues in the CDR3. The V end was cut by 5 bases, the J end by 3 bases, with 7 bases between. In nucleotides, the CDR3 is TGTGCCAGCAGTACCCCTGAAGAGACCCAGTACTTC. Amino acid sequence: CASSTPEETQYF.

The gene calls are TRBV6-2 or TRBV6-3 and TRBJ1-2; D might be TRBD1 (5 bases). Germline-derived CDR1 and CDR2 are MNHEY and SVGEGT. CDR3 length equals 15 residues. Between the trimmed V and J ends, which lost 4 bases and 0 bases, there was a span of 12 bases. Here the CDR3 reads CASSSPTGANYGYTF. The CDR3 bases are TGTGCCAGCAGTTCACCGACGGGGGCTAACTATGGCTACACCTTC.

This clonotype was picked up a small number of times. The rearrangement uses TRBV4-3 and TRBJ1-1; the match to TRBD1 covers 8 bases. Germline trimming cut 6 bases from V and 3 bases from J; bases unmatched to any gene: 9. Germline V gives CDR1 LGHNA, CDR2 YSLEER. This CDR3 has 15 amino acids. The CDR3 loop reads CASRDRTGQDTEAFF. DNA of the CDR3: TGCGCCAGCAGGGACAGGACAGGGCAGGACACTGAAGCTTTCTTT.